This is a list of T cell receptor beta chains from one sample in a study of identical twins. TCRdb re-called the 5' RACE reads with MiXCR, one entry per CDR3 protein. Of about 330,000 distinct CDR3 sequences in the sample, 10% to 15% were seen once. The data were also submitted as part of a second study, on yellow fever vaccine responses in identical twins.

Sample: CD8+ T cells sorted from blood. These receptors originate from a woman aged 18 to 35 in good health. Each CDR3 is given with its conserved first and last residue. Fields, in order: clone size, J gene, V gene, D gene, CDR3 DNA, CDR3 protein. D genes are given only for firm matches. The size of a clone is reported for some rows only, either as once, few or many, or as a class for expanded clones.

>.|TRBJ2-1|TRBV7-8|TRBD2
TGTGCCAGCAGCTTAATGGCTAGCGGGGGAGGTTACAATGAGCAGTTCTTC
CASSLMASGGGYNEQFF
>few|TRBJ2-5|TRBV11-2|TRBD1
TGTGCCAGCAGCTACCGGACAGGGGAACAGACCCAGTACTTC
CASSYRTGEQTQYF
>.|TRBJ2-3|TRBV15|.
TGTGCCACCAGCAGAGTCGGGGGTCCTGGAGATACGCAGTATTTT
CATSRVGGPGDTQYF
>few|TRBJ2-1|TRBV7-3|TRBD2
TGTGCCAGCAGCGAAAGCGGGAGCTCCTACAATGAGCAGTTCTTC
CASSESGSSYNEQFF
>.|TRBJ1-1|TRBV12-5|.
TGTGCTAGTGGTCTAGGACTTGGGGCTGAAGCTTTCTTT
CASGLGLGAEAFF
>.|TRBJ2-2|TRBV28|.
TGTGCCAGCATCCTCCCGAACACCGGGGAGCTGTTTTTT
CASILPNTGELFF
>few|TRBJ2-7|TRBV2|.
TGTGCCAGCAGTGAGTTGGGACCCTCCTACGAGCAGTACTTC
CASSELGPSYEQYF
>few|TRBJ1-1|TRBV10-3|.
TGTGCCATCAGTGTGAAGGGCTCGGGGAACACTGAAGCTTTCTTT
CAISVKGSGNTEAFF
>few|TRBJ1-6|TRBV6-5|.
TGTGCCAGCAGTGACTCCCGGACAGCGTATAATTCACCCCTCCACTTT
CASSDSRTAYNSPLHF
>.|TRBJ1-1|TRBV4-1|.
TGCGCCAGCAGCCAAGAGTACGGAACCCCGGTCCCCGAAGCTTTCTTT
CASSQEYGTPVPEAFF
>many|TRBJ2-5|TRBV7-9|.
TGTGCCAGCAGTTTTAAAGCTGCTCTGAAAGAGACCCAGTACTTC
CASSFKAALKETQYF
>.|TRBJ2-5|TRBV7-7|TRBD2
TGTGCCAGCAGCCCGGGACTAGCGGGAGGCCATTACTTC
CASSPGLAGGHYF
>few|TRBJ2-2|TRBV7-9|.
TGTGCCAGCAGCTTGAGGGGTCCCACCGGGGAGCTGTTTTTT
CASSLRGPTGELFF
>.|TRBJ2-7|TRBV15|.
TGTGCCACCAGCAGTGGTTGGTCGGACGAGCAGTACTTC
CATSSGWSDEQYF
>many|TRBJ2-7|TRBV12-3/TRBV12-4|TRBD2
TGTGCCAGCAGTTTAGCCTCTAGCGGGAGGGCCTTCGACGAGCAGTACTTC
CASSLASSGRAFDEQYF
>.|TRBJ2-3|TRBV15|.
TGTGCCACCAGCAGAGATCTCCCGGATACGCAGTATTTT
CATSRDLPDTQYF
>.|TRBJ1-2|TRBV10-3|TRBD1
TGTGCCATCAGTGGGACAGGGGACGAGAAGAACTATGGCTACACCTTC
CAISGTGDEKNYGYTF
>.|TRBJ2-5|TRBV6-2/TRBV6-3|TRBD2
TGTGCCAGCCGAACCGAAAACCTCACTAGCGGGAGAGAGACCCAGTACTTC
CASRTENLTSGRETQYF
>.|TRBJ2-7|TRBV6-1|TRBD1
TGTGCCAGCAGTGAACAGAGGACAGGGGTTTACGAGCAGTACTTC
CASSEQRTGVYEQYF
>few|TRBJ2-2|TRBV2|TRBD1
TGTGCCAGCAGTGAAGGGACAGGGCCCGGCGGGGAGCTGTTTTTT
CASSEGTGPGGELFF
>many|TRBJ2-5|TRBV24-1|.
TGTGCCACCAGTGATTTGCAAACAGCCGCTTACCAAGAGACCCAGTACTTC
CATSDLQTAAYQETQYF
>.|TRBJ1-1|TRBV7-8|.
TGTGCCAGCAGCCCCGCTGTTTGGACTTCGACGACTGAAGCTTTCTTT
CASSPAVWTSTTEAFF
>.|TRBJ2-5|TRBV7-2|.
TGTGCCAGCAGCTTTCTCGGGGCCTCGGGGGAGACCCAGTACTTC
CASSFLGASGETQYF
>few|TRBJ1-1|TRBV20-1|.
TGCAGTGCTAGCAAAGTTTCTCTGGACACTGAAGCTTTCTTT
CSASKVSLDTEAFF
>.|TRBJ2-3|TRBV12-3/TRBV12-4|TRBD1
TGTGCCAGCAGTTCAGACAGGGTCAGCACAGATACGCAGTATTTT
CASSSDRVSTDTQYF
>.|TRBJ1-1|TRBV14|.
TGTGCCAGCAGCCGGGCAGGGAGGGCCACTGAAGCTTTCTTT
CASSRAGRATEAFF
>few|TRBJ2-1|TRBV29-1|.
TGCAGCGCTGGGTTCAATGAGCAGTTCTTC
CSAGFNEQFF
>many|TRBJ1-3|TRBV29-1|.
TGCAGCGTGGCCTGGGCAGATGGAAACACCATATATTTT
CSVAWADGNTIYF
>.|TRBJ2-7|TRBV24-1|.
TGTGCCACCAGTGATTCGAAAACTACCTCCTACGAGCAGTACTTC
CATSDSKTTSYEQYF
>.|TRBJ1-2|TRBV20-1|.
TGCAGTGCTAGAGAGTTTACAGAGGTCTTTGGCTACACCTTC
CSAREFTEVFGYTF
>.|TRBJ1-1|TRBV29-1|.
TGCAGCGTTGAAGGGAGTTACCCCACTGAAGCTTTCTTT
CSVEGSYPTEAFF
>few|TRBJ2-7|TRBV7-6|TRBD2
TGTGCCAGCAGCTTTAGCGGGAGGACTTACGAGCAGTACTTC
CASSFSGRTYEQYF
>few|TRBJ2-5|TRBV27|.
TGTGCCAGCAGGAGCTGGGACATCTATCAGACCCAGTACTTC
CASRSWDIYQTQYF
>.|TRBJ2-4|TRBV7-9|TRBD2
TGTGCCAGCAGCCGGGGGCGGGAGGGAAACATTCAGTACTTC
CASSRGREGNIQYF
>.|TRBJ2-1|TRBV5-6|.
TGTGCCAGCAGTAATGGGCTAGCAGAAGATGAGCAGTTCTTC
CASSNGLAEDEQFF
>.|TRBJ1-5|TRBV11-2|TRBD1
TGTGCCAGCAGCCATACAGGGGTCGGTCAGCCCCAGCATTTT
CASSHTGVGQPQHF
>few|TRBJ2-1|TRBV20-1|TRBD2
TGCAGTGCCGAAGCAAGTAGCGGGATCGGCGATGAGCAGTTCTTC
CSAEASSGIGDEQFF
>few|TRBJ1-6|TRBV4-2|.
TGTGCCAGCAGCCAAGGTCTCGGGGAAACCCTCCACTTT
CASSQGLGETLHF
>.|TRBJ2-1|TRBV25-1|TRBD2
TGTGCCAGCAGTGAATATCGGTCGGGAGGGCCAGAGGGTGAGCAGTTCTTC
CASSEYRSGGPEGEQFF
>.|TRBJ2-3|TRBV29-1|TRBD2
TGCAGCGTTGGCTTGGCCAGCGGGAGGGGGGATACGCAGTATTTT
CSVGLASGRGDTQYF
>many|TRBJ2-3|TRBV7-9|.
TGTGCCAGCAGCTTAGGGCCAGCAGCCACAGATACGCAGTATTTT
CASSLGPAATDTQYF
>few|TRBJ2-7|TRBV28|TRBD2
TGTGCCAGCAGTACACAGGGACTAGCGGGAGGGCGGTGCGAGCAGTACTTC
CASSTQGLAGGRCEQYF
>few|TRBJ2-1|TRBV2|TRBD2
TGTGCCAGCAGTTGGACTAGCGAGTACAATGAGCAGTTCTTC
CASSWTSEYNEQFF
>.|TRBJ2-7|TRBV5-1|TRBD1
TGCGCCAGCAGCGTGGGACAGGGTATCGAGCAGTACTTC
CASSVGQGIEQYF
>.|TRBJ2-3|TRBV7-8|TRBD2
TGTGCCAGCAGCGTAATGGGACTAGCGGTAGAGGAGGATACGCAGTATTTT
CASSVMGLAVEEDTQYF
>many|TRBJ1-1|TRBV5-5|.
TGTGCCAGCAGCTTGTCGGCAGACCTCGAAGCTTTCTTT
CASSLSADLEAFF
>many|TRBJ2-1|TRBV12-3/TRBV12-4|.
TGTGCCAGCAGTTCCCTCGGGGACTACAATGAGCAGTTCTTC
CASSSLGDYNEQFF
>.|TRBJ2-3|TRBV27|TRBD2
TGTGCCAGCGGGGCTAGCGGTCCAGATACGCAGTATTTT
CASGASGPDTQYF
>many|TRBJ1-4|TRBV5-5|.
TGTGCCAGCAGCCAAACCGATCTGCTCAATGAAAAACTGTTTTTT
CASSQTDLLNEKLFF
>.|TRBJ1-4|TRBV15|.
TGTGCCACCAGCAGGAAAACACAGGTTCTTAATGAAAAACTGTTTTTT
CATSRKTQVLNEKLFF
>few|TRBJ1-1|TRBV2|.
TGTGCCACCCGACAGGTGAACACTGAAGCTTTCTTT
CATRQVNTEAFF
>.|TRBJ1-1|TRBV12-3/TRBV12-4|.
TGTGCCAGCACCCTTGCAAGTGGCACTGAAGCTTTCTTT
CASTLASGTEAFF
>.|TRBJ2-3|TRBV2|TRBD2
TGTGCCAGCAGTGGCGAGATTAGCGGGACAGATACGCAGTATTTT
CASSGEISGTDTQYF
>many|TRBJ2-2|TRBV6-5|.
TGTGCCAGCAGTTATTTGGTGGTGGGAGCGGGCGGGGAGCTGTTTTTT
CASSYLVVGAGGELFF
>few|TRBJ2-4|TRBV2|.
TGTGCCAGCTGTTGCCCCATGGCGGGAGCAGGGGGAGACATTCAGTACTTC
CASCCPMAGAGGDIQYF
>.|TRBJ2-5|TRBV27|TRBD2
TGTGCCAGCAGGCCAGCGGGAACAATCCAAGAGACCCAGTACTTC
CASRPAGTIQETQYF
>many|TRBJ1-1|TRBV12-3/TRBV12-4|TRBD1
TGTGCCAGCAGTTTAACGGACAGGGGAAGGTATGATTTCTTT
CASSLTDRGRYDFF
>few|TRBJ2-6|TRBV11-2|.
TGTGCCAGCCAGCCCGGGGCCAACGTCCTGACTTTC
CASQPGANVLTF
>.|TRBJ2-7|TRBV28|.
TGTGCCAGCAGTTTATCACTAGTACGGTACGAGCAGTACTTC
CASSLSLVRYEQYF